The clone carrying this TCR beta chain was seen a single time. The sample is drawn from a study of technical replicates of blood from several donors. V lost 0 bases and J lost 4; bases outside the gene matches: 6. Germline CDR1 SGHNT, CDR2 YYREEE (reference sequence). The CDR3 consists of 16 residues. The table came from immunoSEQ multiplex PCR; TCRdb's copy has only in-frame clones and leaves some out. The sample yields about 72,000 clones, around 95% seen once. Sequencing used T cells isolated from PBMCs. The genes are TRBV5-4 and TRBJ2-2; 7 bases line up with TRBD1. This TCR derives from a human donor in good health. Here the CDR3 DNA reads TGTGCCAGCAGCTTGGGACAGGGATACTTCACCGGGGAGCTGTTTTTT. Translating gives CASSLGQGYFTGELFF. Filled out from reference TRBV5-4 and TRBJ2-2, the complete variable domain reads ETGVTQSPTHLIKTRGQQVTLRCSSQSGHNTVSWYQQALGQGPQFIFQYYREEENGRGNFPPRFSGLQFPNYSSELNVNALELDDSALYLCASSLGQGYFTGELFFGEGSRLTVL.